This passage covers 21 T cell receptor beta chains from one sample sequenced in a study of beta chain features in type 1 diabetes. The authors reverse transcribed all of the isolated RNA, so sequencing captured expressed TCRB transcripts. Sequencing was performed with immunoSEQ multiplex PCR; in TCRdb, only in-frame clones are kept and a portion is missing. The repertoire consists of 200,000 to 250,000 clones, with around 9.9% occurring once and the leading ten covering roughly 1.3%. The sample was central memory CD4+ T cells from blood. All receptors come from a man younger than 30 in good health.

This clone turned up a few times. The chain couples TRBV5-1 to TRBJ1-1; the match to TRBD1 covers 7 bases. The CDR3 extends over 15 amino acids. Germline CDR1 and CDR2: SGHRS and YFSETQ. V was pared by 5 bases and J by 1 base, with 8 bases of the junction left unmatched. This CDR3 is CASSVTGAQNTEAFF. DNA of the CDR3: TGCGCCAGCAGTGTAACAGGGGCACAGAACACTGAAGCTTTCTTT.

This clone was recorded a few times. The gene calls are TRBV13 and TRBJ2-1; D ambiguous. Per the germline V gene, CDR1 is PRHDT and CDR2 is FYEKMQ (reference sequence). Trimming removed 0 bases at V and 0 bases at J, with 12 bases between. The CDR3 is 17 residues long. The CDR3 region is CASSLGGQVPSYNEQFF. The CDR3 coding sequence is TGTGCCAGCAGCTTAGGCGGGCAGGTACCCTCCTACAATGAGCAGTTCTTC.

CDR3 DNA sequence: TGTGCCAGCTCGGAGATTTCGGGAGGCATTCAGTACTTC. Its protein is CASSEISGGIQYF. This chain joins TRBV18 and TRBJ2-4; 7 nucleotides line up with TRBD2. CDR3 size: 13 residues. Germline CDR1 KGHSH, CDR2 LQKENI. With 6 bases clipped from V and 9 bases from J, the junction kept 8 bases outside the gene matches.

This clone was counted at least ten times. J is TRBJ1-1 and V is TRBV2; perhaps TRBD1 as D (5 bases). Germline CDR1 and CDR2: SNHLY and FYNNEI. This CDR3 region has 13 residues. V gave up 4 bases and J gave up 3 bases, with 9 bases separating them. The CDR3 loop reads CASSVAGHTEAFF. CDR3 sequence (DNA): TGTGCCAGCAGTGTGGCGGGGCACACTGAAGCTTTCTTT.

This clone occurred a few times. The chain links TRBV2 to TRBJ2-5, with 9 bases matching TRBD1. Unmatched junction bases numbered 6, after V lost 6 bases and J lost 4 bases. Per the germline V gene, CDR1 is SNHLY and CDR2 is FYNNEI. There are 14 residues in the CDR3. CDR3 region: CASSPQGAGETQYF. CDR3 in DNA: TGTGCCAGCAGCCCACAGGGGGCCGGAGAGACCCAGTACTTC. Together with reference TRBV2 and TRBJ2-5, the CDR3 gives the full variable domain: EPEVTQTPSHQVTQMGQEVILRCVPISNHLYFYWYRQILGQKVEFLVSFYNNEISEKSEIFDDQFSVERPDGSNFTLKIRSTKLEDSAMYFCASSPQGAGETQYFGPGTRLLVL.

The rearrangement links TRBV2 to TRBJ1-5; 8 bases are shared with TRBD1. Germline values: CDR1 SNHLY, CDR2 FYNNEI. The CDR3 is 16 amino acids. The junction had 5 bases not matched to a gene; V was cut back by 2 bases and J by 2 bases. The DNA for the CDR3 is TGTGCCAGCAGTGAACGGCCGGGACAGGGCAATCAGCCCCAGCATTTT. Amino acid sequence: CASSERPGQGNQPQHF.

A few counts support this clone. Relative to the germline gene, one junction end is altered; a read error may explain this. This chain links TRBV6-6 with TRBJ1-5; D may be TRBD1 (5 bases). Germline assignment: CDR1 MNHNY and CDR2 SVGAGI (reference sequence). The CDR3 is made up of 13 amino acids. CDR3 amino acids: CAISESPGQPQHF. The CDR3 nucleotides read TGTGCCATCAGTGAGTCGCCAGGGCAGCCCCAGCATTTT.

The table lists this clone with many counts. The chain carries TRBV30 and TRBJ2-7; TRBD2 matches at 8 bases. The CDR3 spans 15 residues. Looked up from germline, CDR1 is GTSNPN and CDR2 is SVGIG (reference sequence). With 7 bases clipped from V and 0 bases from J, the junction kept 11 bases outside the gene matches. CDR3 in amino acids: CALNPTGGSSYEQYF. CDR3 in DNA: TGTGCCTTAAATCCCACGGGGGGGTCCTCCTACGAGCAGTACTTC.

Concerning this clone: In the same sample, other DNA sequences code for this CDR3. The CDR3 sequence is CSVAQGDYGYTF. The CDR3 coding sequence is TGCAGCGTTGCCCAGGGGGACTATGGCTACACCTTC. V usage is TRBV29-1 and J usage is TRBJ1-2, with TRBD1 matching over 7 bases. Trimming cost V 4 bases and J 3 bases; bases outside gene matches: 2. The V gene's germline CDR1 is SQVTM and CDR2 ANQGSEA. The CDR3 is 12 amino acids.

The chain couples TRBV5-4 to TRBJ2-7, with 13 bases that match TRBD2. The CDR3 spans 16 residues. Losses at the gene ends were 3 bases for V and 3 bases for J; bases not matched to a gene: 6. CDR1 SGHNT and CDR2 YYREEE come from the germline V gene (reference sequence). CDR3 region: CASSSGLAGAHYEQYF. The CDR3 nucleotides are TGTGCCAGCAGCTCCGGACTAGCGGGAGCCCACTACGAGCAGTACTTC.

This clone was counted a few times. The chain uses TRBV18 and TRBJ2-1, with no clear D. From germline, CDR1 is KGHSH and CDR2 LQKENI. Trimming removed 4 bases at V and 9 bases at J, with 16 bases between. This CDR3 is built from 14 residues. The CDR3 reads CASSHLDGRSEQFF. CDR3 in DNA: TGTGCCAGCTCACACCTGGACGGCCGGAGTGAGCAGTTCTTC.

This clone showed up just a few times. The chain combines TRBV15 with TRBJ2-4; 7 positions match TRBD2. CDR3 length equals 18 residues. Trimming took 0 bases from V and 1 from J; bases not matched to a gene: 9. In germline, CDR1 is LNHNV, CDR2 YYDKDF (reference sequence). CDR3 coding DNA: TGTGCCACCAGCAGAGATCACTCGGCGGGAGCGGCCAAAAACATTCAGTACTTC. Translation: CATSRDHSAGAAKNIQYF.

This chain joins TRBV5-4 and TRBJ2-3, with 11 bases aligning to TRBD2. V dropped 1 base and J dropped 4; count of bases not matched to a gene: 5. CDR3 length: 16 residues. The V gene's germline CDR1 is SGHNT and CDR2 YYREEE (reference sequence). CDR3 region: CASSLSVAGGADTQYF. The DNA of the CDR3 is TGTGCCAGCAGCTTGAGCGTAGCGGGAGGGGCAGATACGCAGTATTTT.

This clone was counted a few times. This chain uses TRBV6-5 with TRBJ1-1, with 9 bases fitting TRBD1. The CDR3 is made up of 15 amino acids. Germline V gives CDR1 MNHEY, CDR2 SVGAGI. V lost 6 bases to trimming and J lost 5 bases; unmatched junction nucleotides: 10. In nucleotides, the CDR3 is TGTGCCAGCAGGGGACAGGGTCGGGAGCGGACTGAAGCTTTCTTT. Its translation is CASRGQGRERTEAFF.

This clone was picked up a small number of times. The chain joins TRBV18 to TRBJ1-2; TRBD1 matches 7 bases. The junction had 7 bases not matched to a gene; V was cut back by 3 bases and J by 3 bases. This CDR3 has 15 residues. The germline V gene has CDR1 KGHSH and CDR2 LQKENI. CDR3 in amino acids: CASSPRTGSDYGYTF. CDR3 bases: TGTGCCAGCTCACCCCGGACAGGCTCGGACTATGGCTACACCTTC.

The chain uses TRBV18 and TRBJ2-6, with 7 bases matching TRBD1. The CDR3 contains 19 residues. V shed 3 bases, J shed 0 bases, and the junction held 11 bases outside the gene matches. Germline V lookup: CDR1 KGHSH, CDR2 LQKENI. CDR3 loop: CASSPARGQRSSGANVLTF. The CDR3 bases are TGTGCCAGCTCACCGGCTCGGGGACAGCGTAGCTCTGGGGCCAACGTCCTGACTTTC.

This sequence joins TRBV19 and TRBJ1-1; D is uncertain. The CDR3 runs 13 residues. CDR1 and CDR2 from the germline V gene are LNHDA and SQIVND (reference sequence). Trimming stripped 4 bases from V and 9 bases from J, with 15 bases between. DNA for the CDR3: TGTGCCAGTAGTAGAGCGGTCAGCGTTCAAGCTTTCTTT. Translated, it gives CASSRAVSVQAFF.

The CDR3 bases are TGTGCCAGCCTCAACGACCGGAACACCGGGGAGCTGTTTTTT. This sequence encodes CASLNDRNTGELFF. The rearrangement uses TRBV2 and TRBJ2-2, with D unresolved. This CDR3 region has 14 residues. V gave up 8 bases and J gave up 1 base, with 11 bases separating them. Germline CDR1 and CDR2: SNHLY and FYNNEI.

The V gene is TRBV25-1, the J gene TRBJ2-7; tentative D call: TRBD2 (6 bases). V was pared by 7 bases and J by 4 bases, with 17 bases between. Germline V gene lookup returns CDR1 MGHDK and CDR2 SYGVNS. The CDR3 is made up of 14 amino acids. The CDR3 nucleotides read TGTGCCAGCACCTCAGGCAGGGAGGTTTACGAGCAGTACTTC. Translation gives CASTSGREVYEQYF.

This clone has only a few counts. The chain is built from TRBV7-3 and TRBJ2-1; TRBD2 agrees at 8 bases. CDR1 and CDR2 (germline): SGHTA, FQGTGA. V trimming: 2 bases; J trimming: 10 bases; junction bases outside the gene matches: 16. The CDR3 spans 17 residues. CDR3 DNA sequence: TGTGCCAGCAGCTTAGAGGGCAGCGGGAGAGGGGTTATGGAGCAGTTCTTC. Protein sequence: CASSLEGSGRGVMEQFF.

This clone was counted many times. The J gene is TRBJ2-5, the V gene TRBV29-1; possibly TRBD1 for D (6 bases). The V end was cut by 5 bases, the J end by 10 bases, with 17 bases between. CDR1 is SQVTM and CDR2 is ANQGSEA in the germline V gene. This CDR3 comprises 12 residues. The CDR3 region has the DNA TGCAGCGTTTCAGCGTGGGAAGGGGGCCAGTACTTC. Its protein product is CSVSAWEGGQYF.